This T cell receptor beta chain derives from a study of blood T cell repertoires in COVID-19. Clones were sequenced by immunoSEQ multiplex PCR, and TCRdb holds only the in-frame ones, with some missing. This sample has about 120,000 clones, with around three quarters found just once. From germline, CDR1 is GTSNPN and CDR2 SVGIG (reference sequence). V lost 3 bases to trimming and J lost 2 bases; unmatched junction nucleotides: 10. The CDR3 totals 16 residues. The sequence derives from a man aged 70-80 years with acute or convalescent COVID-19. The J gene is TRBJ1-5, the V gene TRBV30; 7 positions agree with TRBD1. The specimen sequenced was peripheral blood. This chain's CDR3 is CAWSRGGTVGNQPQHF. CDR3 nucleotide sequence: TGTGCCTGGAGCCGAGGGGGGACAGTGGGCAATCAGCCCCAGCATTTT.